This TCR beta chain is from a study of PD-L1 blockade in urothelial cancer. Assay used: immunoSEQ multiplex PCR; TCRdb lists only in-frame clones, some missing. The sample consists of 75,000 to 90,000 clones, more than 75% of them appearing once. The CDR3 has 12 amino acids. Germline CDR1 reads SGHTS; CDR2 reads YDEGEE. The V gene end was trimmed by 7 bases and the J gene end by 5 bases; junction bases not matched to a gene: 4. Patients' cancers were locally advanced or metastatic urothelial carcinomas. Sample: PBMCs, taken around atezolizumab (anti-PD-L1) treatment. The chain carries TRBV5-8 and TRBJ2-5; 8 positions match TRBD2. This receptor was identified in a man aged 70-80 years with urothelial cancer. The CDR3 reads CASSGGGETQYF. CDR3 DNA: TGTGCCAGCTCCGGGGGGGGTGAGACCCAGTACTTC.